The next 29 T cell receptor beta chains were all read from a single sample in a study of response to subunit inactivated influenza vaccine (dated by TCRdb to between 2018 and 2020). The library came from RT-PCR. Sequencing was performed on an Illumina HiSeq 2500. TCRdb reprocessed the public reads (quality trimming at Q25 with fastp, clone calling with MiXCR) and kept in-frame beta chains. Entries that share a CDR3 protein sequence are merged under the most common genes and DNA. Present in this sample are 650,000 to 850,000 distinct CDR3 sequences, approximately 15% of which were seen just once. Around 7% of the sample is taken by the ten largest. The sample consisted of PBMCs from blood, taken about 14 days before vaccination. These receptors came from a man aged 50 to 59 who received an inactivated influenza vaccine. Donor details come from another sample of the same person, matched by shared clones.

V gene TRBV5-1 combines with J gene TRBJ2-5, with a tentative D call TRBD1 (6 bases). Trimming took 1 base from V and 1 from J, leaving 11 bases between them. Germline CDR1 reads SGHRS; CDR2 reads YFSETQ. This CDR3 is 15 amino acids long. Written as DNA, the CDR3 is TGCGCCAGCAGCTTGAGCGGACAGCGCCAAGAGACCCAGTACTTC. This sequence encodes CASSLSGQRQETQYF.

This clonotype was observed a few times. The chain uses TRBV5-1 and TRBJ2-3; D may be TRBD2 (6 bases). The germline V gene has CDR1 SGHRS and CDR2 YFSETQ. The CDR3 extends over 15 amino acids. Trimming removed 2 bases from V and 2 bases from J, with 12 bases in between. CDR3 sequence: CASSFGGAHTDTQYF. CDR3 coding DNA: TGCGCCAGCAGCTTCGGCGGGGCCCACACAGATACGCAGTATTTT.

The gene calls are TRBV12-3 or TRBV12-4 and TRBJ2-1, with TRBD1 matching 9 bases. Losses at the gene ends were 2 bases for V and 0 bases for J; bases not matched to a gene: 26. CDR3 size: 24 residues. The CDR3 is CASSLRPPDYRGLILGGSYNEQFF. CDR3 coding DNA: TGTGCCAGCAGTTTACGGCCCCCTGATTACAGGGGGCTCATACTGGGGGGCTCCTACAATGAGCAGTTCTTC.

The rearrangement links TRBV6-5 to TRBJ2-1; 9 bases line up with TRBD2. Trimming at V came to 0 bases and at J to 10 bases, leaving 7 bases not matched to a gene. Looked up from germline, CDR1 is MNHEY and CDR2 is SVGAGI. The CDR3 has 15 amino acids. DNA for the CDR3: TGTGCCAGCAGTTACTCGCCGCGGGGGGGTGGCGAGCAGTTCTTC. Its protein product is CASSYSPRGGGEQFF.

The V call is TRBV28, the J call TRBJ2-7; TRBD2 might be the D (6 bases). CDR1 and CDR2 from the germline V gene are MDHEN and SYDVKM. CDR3 length equals 13 residues. The germline V and J ends were trimmed by 6 bases and 6 bases, with 15 bases remaining between them. CDR3 residues: CASSWGVQPEQYF. The DNA for the CDR3 is TGTGCCAGCAGCTGGGGGGTTCAACCCGAGCAGTACTTC.

This clonotype has a count of ten or more. The chain joins TRBV20-1 to TRBJ1-1, with D possibly TRBD1 on 5 matching bases. Germline CDR1 is DFQATT and CDR2 is SNEGSKA (reference sequence). Trimming removed 5 bases at V and 1 base at J, with 14 bases between. The CDR3 contains 14 residues. Written as DNA, the CDR3 is TGCAGTGCTTGGGAAGGGGCTGAGAACACTGAAGCTTTCTTT. Encoded protein: CSAWEGAENTEAFF.

The chain is built from TRBV7-2 and TRBJ1-1, with 7 bases aligning to TRBD1. The CDR3 covers 15 residues. Germline trimming cut 5 bases from V and 5 bases from J; bases unmatched to any gene: 11. Germline V lookup: CDR1 SGHTA, CDR2 FQGNSA. The CDR3 region has the DNA TGTGCCAGCAGCCCTAGGGACAGTCGAGGGACTGAAGCTTTCTTT. Translation gives CASSPRDSRGTEAFF.

The chain is built from TRBV10-3 and TRBJ1-2; 8 nucleotides agree with TRBD1. This CDR3 region has 11 residues. Trimming at V came to 10 bases and at J to 8 bases, leaving 6 bases not matched to a gene. Germline CDR1 reads ENHRY; CDR2 reads SYGVKD. As DNA, the CDR3 is TGTGCCACTAACAGGGGGGGAGGCTACACCTTC. It specifies CATNRGGGYTF.

This clonotype was detected a few times. The rearrangement joins TRBV7-2 to TRBJ2-1; possible D gene TRBD2, 5 bases. The germline gives CDR1 SGHTA, CDR2 FQGNSA. V was clipped by 2 bases and J by 3 bases, with 11 bases between them. This CDR3 region has 15 residues. The CDR3 region is CASSLSRDYYNEQFF. CDR3 nucleotides: TGTGCCAGCAGCTTATCGCGAGACTACTACAATGAGCAGTTCTTC.

This chain uses TRBV12-3 or TRBV12-4 with TRBJ2-1, with 16 bases identical to TRBD2. The J segment lost 0 bases and the V segment lost 4 bases, leaving 6 bases of the junction unmatched. CDR3 size: 19 residues. CDR3 protein: CASSYSGTSGGASYNEQFF. In nucleotides, the CDR3 is TGTGCCAGCAGTTACTCCGGGACTAGCGGGGGGGCCTCCTACAATGAGCAGTTCTTC.

The gene calls are TRBV6-2 or TRBV6-3 and TRBJ2-1; tentative D call: TRBD1 (6 bases). Germline loops: CDR1 MNHEY, CDR2 SVGEGT. This CDR3 has 15 residues. With 4 bases removed from V and 4 bases from J, the gap between germline ends came to 14 bases. CDR3 DNA: TGTGCCAGCAGTTTTCAGGGGCGAGGGTACAATGAGCAGTTCTTC. Residues: CASSFQGRGYNEQFF.

V is TRBV2 and J is TRBJ2-1; tentatively, D is TRBD1 or TRBD2 (5 bases each). The CDR3 covers 14 residues. Between the trimmed V and J ends, which lost 5 bases and 11 bases, there was a span of 19 bases. The germline V gene has CDR1 SNHLY and CDR2 FYNNEI. This chain's CDR3 is CASSSSGRRNKQFF. The CDR3 nucleotides are TGTGCCAGCAGTTCATCGGGACGCCGAAACAAGCAGTTCTTC.

This clonotype was recorded many times. The chain carries TRBV9 and TRBJ2-3; tentatively, D is TRBD2 (6 bases). Germline V lookup: CDR1 SGDLS, CDR2 YYNGEE. The V end lost 4 bases, the J end lost 3 bases, and 12 bases lay between the germline ends. The CDR3 runs to 14 residues. Here the CDR3 DNA reads TGTGCCAGCAGCCCCGCGGGGAGGACAGATACGCAGTATTTT. It yields the protein CASSPAGRTDTQYF.

V is TRBV28 and J is TRBJ2-7, with D possibly matching TRBD2 (6 bases). Germline V gives CDR1 MDHEN, CDR2 SYDVKM. Trimming took off 8 bases at V and 6 bases at J, with 20 bases between the two ends. The CDR3 covers 14 residues. CDR3 sequence reads: CASRRRAGRGEQYF. CDR3 DNA: TGTGCCAGCCGAAGAAGAGCGGGTCGGGGCGAGCAGTACTTC.

V is TRBV5-1 and J is TRBJ2-7, with D possibly being TRBD1 or TRBD2 (6 bases each). This CDR3 spans 15 amino acids. Looked up from germline, CDR1 is SGHRS and CDR2 is YFSETQ. Trimming cost V 0 bases and J 7 bases, with 17 bases left between them. The CDR3 reads CASSLAKGGRGEQYF. The DNA for the CDR3 is TGCGCCAGCAGCTTGGCCAAGGGGGGCCGAGGGGAGCAGTACTTC.

This clonotype was observed at least ten times. The chain is built from TRBV24-1 and TRBJ2-1, with D maybe TRBD1 (5 bases). This CDR3 comprises 14 residues. Trimming left V 3 bases short and J 5 bases short, with 10 bases between. Germline assignment: CDR1 KGHDR and CDR2 SFDVKD. This CDR3 reads CATSDARQNNEQFF. The CDR3, as DNA: TGTGCCACCAGTGATGCCAGACAGAACAATGAGCAGTTCTTC.

The V call is TRBV4-1, the J call TRBJ2-1, with TRBD2 identical over 8 bases. Trimming took 3 bases from V and 7 from J; bases not matched to a gene: 5. The CDR3 length is 14 residues. Germline V gene sequence: CDR1 MGHRA, CDR2 YSYEKL. As DNA, the CDR3 is TGCGCCAGCAGCCAGGGACTAGTGGAGAATGAGCAGTTCTTC. Translation gives CASSQGLVENEQFF.

J is TRBJ2-1 and V is TRBV2; D might be TRBD2 (5 bases). The V gene's germline CDR1 is SNHLY and CDR2 FYNNEI. This CDR3 comprises 15 residues. V was cut by 7 bases and J by 8 bases, with 21 bases left in between. The CDR3 protein is CASKSTGSAIHEQFF. As DNA, the CDR3 is TGTGCCAGCAAATCCACGGGATCGGCTATCCATGAGCAGTTCTTC.

This clonotype was recorded a few times. The gene calls are TRBV27 and TRBJ1-6, with a weak D call TRBD1 (5 bases). Germline V lookup: CDR1 MNHEY, CDR2 SMNVEV (reference sequence). This CDR3 region has 17 residues. Trimming pared 5 bases from V and 0 bases from J, leaving 14 bases between. Here the CDR3 reads CASSTRQKTSYNSPLHF. DNA of the CDR3: TGTGCCAGCAGTACCCGACAGAAAACCTCCTATAATTCACCCCTCCACTTT.

There are a few counts of this clonotype. The rearrangement uses TRBV6-2 or TRBV6-3 and TRBJ1-1; D gene uncertain. Germline-derived CDR1 and CDR2 are MNHEY and SVGEGT. The CDR3 consists of 14 residues. Trimming pared 0 bases from V and 3 bases from J, leaving 8 bases between. The CDR3, as DNA: TGTGCCAGCAGTTACTCGACCGGGGACACTGAAGCTTTCTTT. Translated, it gives CASSYSTGDTEAFF.

This clonotype was detected ten times or more. V and J are TRBV12-3 or TRBV12-4 and TRBJ1-3; D call uncertain. Trimming removed 6 bases at V and 2 bases at J, with 8 bases between. The CDR3 is made up of 13 amino acids. The CDR3 loop is CASSESPGNTIYF. CDR3 DNA sequence: TGTGCCAGCAGCGAAAGTCCTGGAAACACCATATATTTT.

The chain links TRBV20-1 to TRBJ2-2; 7 bases match TRBD1. The CDR3 length is 14 residues. Looked up from germline, CDR1 is DFQATT and CDR2 is SNEGSKA (reference sequence). The trim removed 3 bases at V and 4 bases at J, leaving 5 bases unmatched. CDR3 bases: TGCAGTGCTAGGGAGACAGGGTTCACCGGGGAGCTGTTTTTT. Translation gives CSARETGFTGELFF.

This clonotype has just a few counts. The chain links TRBV12-5 to TRBJ2-5; 10 bases match TRBD2. V was clipped by 0 bases and J by 1 base; unmatched bases: 17. Germline CDR1 LGHNT, CDR2 FRNRAP. The CDR3 runs to 21 residues. The chain's CDR3 is CASGLVQGSPLAGTIQETQYF. CDR3 nucleotide sequence: TGTGCTAGTGGTTTGGTACAAGGAAGCCCACTAGCGGGGACGATCCAAGAGACCCAGTACTTC.

This clonotype occurred a few times. The chain recombines TRBV12-3 or TRBV12-4 with TRBJ1-3, with D possibly matching TRBD1 (6 bases). Trimming took 3 bases from V and 0 from J, leaving 12 bases between them. The CDR3 is made up of 16 amino acids. The CDR3 loop reads CASSFGGLSSGNTIYF. The CDR3, as DNA: TGTGCCAGCAGTTTTGGGGGGCTAAGCTCTGGAAACACCATATATTTT.

The chain uses TRBV5-6 and TRBJ1-2; D gene uncertain. V lost 2 bases and J 7 bases, leaving 12 bases between the germline ends. From germline, CDR1 is SGHDT and CDR2 YYEEEE. There are 13 residues in the CDR3. CDR3 in DNA: TGTGCCAGCAGCTTAGTGGAGGATCTTGGCTACACCTTC. It is translated as CASSLVEDLGYTF.

This clonotype was found once. V and J are TRBV19 and TRBJ2-1, with 8 bases identical to TRBD2. Germline V lookup: CDR1 LNHDA, CDR2 SQIVND (reference sequence). The CDR3 consists of 16 residues. Trimming removed 3 bases from V and 0 bases from J; junction bases left unmatched: 4. The chain's CDR3 is CASSMGLGRSYNEQFF. The CDR3, as DNA: TGTGCCAGTAGTATGGGACTAGGCCGCTCCTACAATGAGCAGTTCTTC. Drawing the rest from reference TRBV19 and TRBJ2-1, the complete variable domain is DGGITQSPKYLFRKEGQNVTLSCEQNLNHDAMYWYRQDPGQGLRLIYYSQIVNDFQKGDIAEGYSVSREKKESFPLTVTSAQKNPTAFYLCASSMGLGRSYNEQFFGPGTRLTVL.

This clonotype came up many times. As DNA, the CDR3 is TGCAGTGCTAGGGCCGGACTAGCGGACACAGATACGCAGTATTTT. Encoded protein: CSARAGLADTDTQYF. This chain connects TRBV20-1 to TRBJ2-3, with 10 bases matching TRBD2. CDR3 size: 15 residues. V was pared by 3 bases and J by 2 bases, with 5 bases of the junction left unmatched. In germline, CDR1 is DFQATT, CDR2 SNEGSKA (reference sequence).

The chain couples TRBV3-1 to TRBJ2-7; a possible D gene is TRBD2 (6 bases). Trimming removed 3 bases from V and 7 bases from J, with 10 bases in between. Germline-derived CDR1 and CDR2 are LGHDT and YNNKEL (reference sequence). This CDR3 is built from 12 residues. The CDR3 DNA follows: TGTGCCAGCAGCCAGCCTGGGAGGGAGCAGTACTTC. Protein product: CASSQPGREQYF.

This clonotype was seen repeatedly, ten times or more. The chain links TRBV12-3 or TRBV12-4 to TRBJ2-1; the D is unclear. V lost 4 bases to trimming and J lost 0 bases, with 10 bases between them. The CDR3 covers 15 residues. For the CDR3, the DNA is TGTGCCAGCAGTTGGTCCCACAGCTCCTACAATGAGCAGTTCTTC. It specifies CASSWSHSSYNEQFF.